The source of this T cell receptor (beta chain) is a study of T-cell reconstitution after alpha-beta-depleted transplantation in children. The germline gives CDR1 SGHAT, CDR2 FQDESV (reference sequence). V was pared by 4 bases and J by 1 base, with 17 bases between. The CDR3 sequence is 18 residues long. In regard to this clonotype: Its antigen is currently unknown.

Library preparation (for TCRbeta) was performed with unique molecular identifiers. TCRdb re-called the PCR reads with MiXCR, one entry per CDR3 protein. Among 700,000 to 850,000 distinct CDR3 sequences listed, about 16% were seen once. The study's findings and limits: About two months after transplant, alpha-beta T cells reportedly came from several hundred expanded graft clones.

The chain has TRBV11-1 and TRBJ2-6; unclear D gene. The specimen comprised PBMCs, mostly from graft donor cells, sampled 360 days after TCRalphabeta/CD19-depleted stem cell transplant. The TCR comes from a male patient aged 10 to 17 who had a stem cell transplant for acute lymphoblastic leukemia, so the T cells may come from the graft donor. This CDR3 is CASSSPGRRASGANVLTF. DNA for the CDR3: TGTGCCAGCAGCTCACCCGGGCGCCGAGCTTCTGGGGCCAACGTCCTGACTTTC.